This TCR beta chain was observed in a study of regulatory dendritic cells for organ transplantation (dated by TCRdb to the late 2010s). With regard to the full study: Before and after allostimulation with regulatory or mature dendritic cells, TCRbeta repertoires were sequenced from sorted naive and memory CD4+ and CD8+ T cells. Overall results and qualifications from the work: Allostimulation expanded memory CD8+ clones in both subjects, but regulatory dendritic cells appeared to induce more limited expansion than mature dendritic cells. Sequencing was done in only two subjects, and the authors reported considerable heterogeneity between individuals in the alloreactive memory CD8+ T cell pool. Among the resting subsets, the most alloreactive TCR clonotypes were found in memory CD8+ T cells. Highly diverse repertoires were observed in naive CD4+ and CD8+ T cells, whereas lower diversity was observed in memory cells, and the most oligoclonal repertoires were found in memory CD8+ cells.

V loses 7 bases of germline sequence and J loses 6 bases, and the interval between the two ends is 15 bases. The CDR3 runs 13 amino acids, cysteine and phenylalanine included. The DNA shown is the 39-base CDR3, in frame from base 1. CDR1 and CDR2 (SEHNR, FQNEAQ) derive from the germline V gene (reference sequence). Multiplexed two-step PCR with Vbeta-specific forward primers and Jbeta-specific reverse primers was used to amplify TCRbeta CDR3 regions. Through the immunoSEQ service, TCRbeta libraries were sequenced on an Illumina instrument. The original pipeline was this. IMGT annotation was used to assign V, D and J genes, and synthetic CDR3 analogues were used to correct the counts for multiplex PCR bias. The immunoSEQ Analyzer calculated repertoire clonality as one minus the normalized Shannon entropy. Whether a clone counted as expanded was decided by Fisher's exact test with Benjamini-Hochberg false discovery rate control and a two-tailed cutoff of P<0.01. TCRdb retrieved this table from immuneACCESS and kept in-frame rearrangements only. Not all clones are present; in checked studies, unresolved V genes account for under half, and no reason is known for the remainder. V, J and clone size derive from that table, while D and trimming were established from the DNA sequence. Counted in this sample were almost 35,000 clones; 85% to 90% of them appeared once. The biggest ten clones account for 0.05% to 0.065% of the sample.

This clone has only one observation. Its antigen remains unidentified. No base quality information exists; no much larger clone differs at one position. FACS was used to sort CD4+ or CD8+ cells into naive T cells (CD45RA+) and memory T cells (CD45RO+). T cells for TCR sequencing came from a couple of healthy control subjects. Unstimulated sorted T cell subsets served as baseline controls for the mixed lymphocyte reactions. The Qiagen DNeasy Blood & Tissue Kit was used for extraction of genomic DNA. The chain is assembled from TRBV7-9 and TRBJ1-1, with the identity of the D gene unclear. The sequencing sample was made of naive CD4+ T cells from blood. The sample's cell subset or site, from its label and the paper: CD45RA+ naive T cells. The TCR was taken from a human donor in good health. The nucleotides read TGTGCCAGCAAGGACGGGAGTCGGCCTGAAGCTTTCTTT. This gives the protein CASKDGSRPEAFF. The CDR3 plus the reference TRBV7-9 and TRBJ1-1 genes for the other parts give the full variable domain: DTGVSQNPRHKITKRGQNVTFRCDPISEHNRLYWYRQTLGQGPEFLTYFQNEAQLEKSRLLSDRFSAERPKGSFSTLEIQRTEQGDSAMYLCASKDGSRPEAFFGQGTRLTVV.